The 17 T cell receptor beta chains given below trace back to one sample, sequenced in a study of metastatic and nonmetastatic thyroid tumors. All patients reached thyroid surgery having received no treatment beforehand. TCRdb redid the clone calls on the PCR reads using MiXCR. The table has about 3,600 clones, about a third seen once; the top ten hold roughly 20%. Sequencing was done on a sample of adjacent normal tissue. The receptors were sampled from a female donor with papillary thyroid cancer or a benign thyroid nodule (not recorded which). Some clones in this sample may be carry-over from other donors' samples.

The rearrangement joins TRBV2 to TRBJ1-2; tentatively, D is TRBD1 (5 bases). The length of the CDR3 is 15 residues. Trimming took off 4 bases at V and 8 bases at J, with 20 bases between the two ends. Germline V lookup: CDR1 SNHLY, CDR2 FYNNEI. DNA for the CDR3: TGTGCCAGCAGTGGAGGGTTTCAGGGAATAGGAGGCTACACCTTC. Encoded protein: CASSGGFQGIGGYTF.

In this sample, this clone is large. The chain combines TRBV19 with TRBJ2-2, with unresolved D. Trimming shortened V by 3 bases and J by 1 base, and 6 bases separated the two germline ends. The CDR3 has 14 residues. Germline V gives CDR1 LNHDA, CDR2 SQIVND (reference sequence). CDR3 in amino acids: CASSIGWNTGELFF. CDR3 nucleotides: TGTGCCAGTAGTATTGGATGGAACACCGGGGAGCTGTTTTTT.

This sequence joins TRBV10-3 and TRBJ1-4; D not resolved. V was pared by 8 bases and J by 0 bases, with 7 bases between. Germline V gene lookup returns CDR1 ENHRY and CDR2 SYGVKD. CDR3 size: 13 residues. The CDR3 loop reads CAIGVATNEKLFF. The CDR3 DNA is TGTGCCATCGGGGTTGCAACTAATGAAAAACTGTTTTTT.

The gene calls are TRBV6-2 or TRBV6-3 and TRBJ2-5; 10 bases are a match to TRBD1. This CDR3 spans 16 amino acids. The V segment lost 0 bases and the J segment 2 bases; nucleotides outside the gene matches: 3. Germline V gene data show CDR1 as MNHEY and CDR2 as SVGEGT. The CDR3 sequence is CASSYSGTGAQETQYF. The CDR3 bases are TGTGCCAGCAGTTACTCCGGGACAGGGGCACAAGAGACCCAGTACTTC.

The chain has TRBV11-2 and TRBJ1-2; TRBD1 agrees at 7 bases. The CDR3 runs 15 residues. The trim removed 6 bases at V and 9 bases at J, leaving 16 bases unmatched. The germline V gene encodes CDR1 SGHAT and CDR2 FQNNGV. Here the CDR3 DNA reads TGTGCCAGCAGTGAGTTCGTACAGGGGAAAACTAGCTACACCTTC. This codes for CASSEFVQGKTSYTF. The complete variable domain, with remaining parts taken from reference TRBV11-2 and TRBJ1-2, reads EAGVAQSPRYKIIEKRQSVAFWCNPISGHATLYWYQQILGQGPKLLIQFQNNGVVDDSQLPKDRFSAERLKGVDSTLKIQPAKLEDSAVYLCASSEFVQGKTSYTFGSGTRLTVV.

This rearrangement joins TRBV9 to TRBJ1-6, with no clear D. Per the germline V gene, CDR1 is SGDLS and CDR2 is YYNGEE. V lost 2 bases and J lost 7, with 10 bases in between. The CDR3 length is 14 residues. Here the CDR3 DNA reads TGTGCCAGCAGCGTGCGCCCGGTCAATTCACCCCTCCACTTT. This codes for CASSVRPVNSPLHF. The full variable domain, completed using reference TRBV9 and TRBJ1-6, is DSGVTQTPKHLITATGQRVTLRCSPRSGDLSVYWYQQSLDQGLQFLIQYYNGEERAKGNILERFSAQQFPDLHSELNLSSLELGDSALYFCASSVRPVNSPLHFGNGTRLTVT.

The V call is TRBV20-1, the J call TRBJ2-7, with 10 bases aligning to TRBD1. Germline V gene lookup returns CDR1 DFQATT and CDR2 SNEGSKA (reference sequence). The V gene end was trimmed by 2 bases and the J gene end by 2 bases; junction bases not matched to a gene: 3. The CDR3 consists of 14 residues. The CDR3 region is CSARLGQGAYEQYF. CDR3 sequence (DNA): TGCAGTGCTAGACTAGGACAGGGGGCCTACGAGCAGTACTTC.

This clone has just a few counts. The chain is built from TRBV6-1 and TRBJ2-2, with 8 bases lining up with TRBD2. The germline gives CDR1 MNHNS, CDR2 SASEGT. The CDR3 has 15 amino acids. V shed 7 bases and J 6 bases; nucleotides not matched to a gene: 10. This CDR3 reads CASTTSGAMAGELFF. CDR3 nucleotide sequence: TGTGCCAGCACAACTAGCGGCGCCATGGCCGGGGAGCTGTTTTTT.

This clone was counted ten times or more. The CDR3 reads CASSQGNSPLHF. The CDR3 DNA reads as TGCGCCAGCAGCCAGGGTAATTCACCCCTCCACTTT. This sequence joins TRBV4-1 and TRBJ1-6; D unclear. Per the germline V gene, CDR1 is MGHRA and CDR2 is YSYEKL. This CDR3 spans 12 amino acids. Trimming took off 3 bases at V and 6 bases at J, with 3 bases between the two ends.

The rearrangement uses TRBV20-1 and TRBJ1-1; D is unresolved. The V end was cut by 4 bases, the J end by 5 bases, with 11 bases between. The CDR3 runs to 12 residues. Germline lookup yields CDR1 DFQATT and CDR2 SNEGSKA (reference sequence). CDR3 sequence: CSAISGRTEAFF. CDR3 DNA sequence: TGCAGTGCTATTTCAGGAAGGACTGAAGCTTTCTTT.

Points on this clone: Its ends do not fully match the called genes, so a read error is possible. The chain couples TRBV7-2 to TRBJ2-3; TRBD2 matches at 8 bases. CDR3 length: 15 amino acids. Per germline, CDR1 SGHTA and CDR2 FQGNSA. CDR3 in amino acids: CASSWSGRGTGTQYF. The DNA of the CDR3 is TGTGCCAGCAGCTGGAGCGGGAGAGGCACAGGTACGCAGTATTTT.

In its sample, this clone was seen a few times. V is TRBV6-1 and J is TRBJ2-1, with D unresolved. Germline V gene lookup returns CDR1 MNHNS and CDR2 SASEGT. V lost 6 bases and J lost 6, with 9 bases in between. The CDR3 has 12 residues. The CDR3 bases are TGTGCCAGCAGAGGGTTAGGCAATGAGCAGTTCTTC. Protein sequence: CASRGLGNEQFF.

The chain has TRBV11-2 and TRBJ1-3, with D hard to call. CDR1 SGHAT and CDR2 FQNNGV come from the germline V gene. The CDR3 is made up of 13 amino acids. Trimming cost V 0 bases and J 4 bases, with 4 bases left between them. The CDR3 bases are TGTGCCAGCAGCTTAGATGCCGGAAACACCATATATTTT. This gives the protein CASSLDAGNTIYF.

This clone was seen a few times. The chain has TRBV6-2 or TRBV6-3 and TRBJ2-3; no definite D call. This CDR3 region has 14 residues. Trimming stripped 0 bases from V and 3 bases from J, with 7 bases between. Germline-derived CDR1 and CDR2 are MNHEY and SVGEGT. The CDR3 DNA reads TGTGCCAGCAGTTACTCAGTCTCTACAGATACGCAGTATTTT. This codes for CASSYSVSTDTQYF.

The V call is TRBV6-2 or TRBV6-3, the J call TRBJ1-1; D gene unclear. The CDR3 loop spans 13 amino acids. Germline-derived CDR1 and CDR2 are MNHEY and SVGEGT. V was shortened by 0 bases and J by 0 bases, with 2 bases between the two germline ends. As DNA, the CDR3 is TGTGCCAGCAGTTACTCACTGAACACTGAAGCTTTCTTT. It is translated as CASSYSLNTEAFF.

This chain connects TRBV9 to TRBJ2-1; 14 nucleotides match TRBD2. CDR1 is SGDLS and CDR2 is YYNGEE in the germline V gene. V gave up 4 bases and J gave up 3 bases; unmatched junction bases: 6. The CDR3 consists of 17 residues. The CDR3 coding sequence is TGTGCCAGCAGCTTCGGGACTAGCGGGAGAGTCTACAATGAGCAGTTCTTC. Its protein product is CASSFGTSGRVYNEQFF.

V and J are TRBV27 and TRBJ1-6, with no clear D. Per the germline V gene, CDR1 is MNHEY and CDR2 is SMNVEV (reference sequence). The CDR3 is 13 residues long. With 5 bases removed from V and 15 bases from J, the gap between germline ends came to 17 bases. This CDR3 reads CASSTLNYVDLHF. The CDR3 DNA is TGTGCCAGCAGTACCCTTAACTATGTAGACCTCCACTTT.